This T cell receptor beta chain was observed in a study of blood T cells in healthy people across ages. Study details: In model experiments, template switching was able to capture about one barcoded beta molecule for every two T cells that were present.

Together with a sample-barcoded 5' primer, a J-beta primer mix was included in a second PCR lasting roughly 6 to 12 cycles. TCRdb called the 5' RACE reads again in MiXCR, with one record for every CDR3 protein. This table holds around 990,000 distinct CDR3 sequences, less than 25% found once. Trimming took 7 bases from V and 0 from J, leaving 12 bases between them. There are 14 residues in the CDR3. Germline values: CDR1 DFQATT, CDR2 SNEGSKA (reference sequence). The study's findings and limits: Strongly correlated with naive T cell percentage was TCR beta diversity. Per-million-T-cell TCR beta diversity fell roughly linearly with age.

As concerns this clonotype: Its antigen remains unknown.

The sample also formed part of further work on T cells of mothers and their children.

What was sequenced was blood. The chain combines TRBV20-1 with TRBJ1-4; no reliable D call. This TCR derives from a girl aged 2-15 years in good health. CDR3 sequence (DNA): TGCAGTGTTGCGGGGAGTACAACTAATGAAAAACTGTTTTTT. Its translation is CSVAGSTTNEKLFF.